This T cell receptor (beta chain) came from a study of T cells in Graves' hyperthyroidism and ophthalmopathy (dated by TCRdb to between 2018 and 2021). Looking at the study overall: Peripheral blood was sampled at the time of initial diagnosis, prior to any treatment. TCR V-J signatures able to tell the groups apart were searched for in a discovery cohort of 90 to 100 patients, of whom 43 had Graves' ophthalmopathy and roughly 58 had stable Graves' hyperthyroidism. The paper describes TCR Vbeta CDR3 sequencing of some 130 peripheral blood samples, made up of 43 ophthalmopathy patients, roughly 80 hyperthyroidism patients and 17 progressor patients. The 75 to 100 discovery patients were divided at random into training and test sets in a 7:3 ratio. In several Graves' hyperthyroidism patients, the study also compared T-cell repertoires from thyroid tissue with T-cell repertoires from blood. Whether ophthalmopathy could be predicted prospectively was tested in an independent validation cohort made up of under 20 hyperthyroidism patients plus 17 patients who later progressed to ophthalmopathy. After blood sampling, hyperthyroidism patients were treated with methimazole at a starting dose of 30 mg daily, and ophthalmopathy patients were treated with high-dose intravenous methylprednisolone. What the research found in general, with its limitations: No statistical method was used to set the sample size in advance, and investigators knew the group allocation. A model built on a 13 V-J signature distinguished ophthalmopathy from stable hyperthyroidism, reaching about 88% sensitivity and 81% to 83% specificity in cross-validation and 80%/75% in testing. In validation, the model predicted progression to ophthalmopathy with 55% to 71% sensitivity and less than 80% specificity, a median of 6.5 months before onset. Most expanded thyroid clonotypes (frequency above 0.001) were also found in blood, which suggests that blood repertoires may mirror thyroid immune responses.

This clonotype was seen a few times. The antigen it binds to is not known. The input lacks base qualities; no much larger clone sits a single base away. Stable Graves' hyperthyroidism was defined as no progression to ophthalmopathy during 18 months of follow-up. Hyperthyroidism patients were newly diagnosed, had a disease duration of under 2 months, and were aged 18 to 65 years. The study excluded patients with uncontrolled infections, other autoimmune diseases, pregnancy or lactation. Diagnoses were established on the basis of clinical symptoms, serum thyroxine and TRAb, thyroid ultrasound, and orbital computed tomography. Ficoll-Paque density gradient centrifugation was used to isolate PBMCs from around 10 ml of fresh peripheral blood. Total RNA was extracted with Trizol reagent, and quality was checked on an Agilent 2100 Bioanalyzer. TCR beta CDR3 regions were amplified from RNA transcripts. The first round of RT-PCR for the TCR CDR3 was performed with the HTBI primer set and the Qiagen OneStep RT-PCR kit. The libraries were constructed in a second round of multiplex PCR and then size-selected and purified. Libraries were sequenced paired-end with 100 bp reads on an Illumina HiSeq2000. The original methods were these. Raw data were processed with SOAPnuke, discarding reads with adapters, uncalled bases, mean Phred below 15, or no exact constant-primer or identifier match. High-quality paired reads were merged with COPE v1.2.5, and unique nucleotide sequences were defined as clonotypes. MiTCR v1.1 was used to align clonotypes to the IMGT TRBV, TRBD and TRBJ reference segments. The analysis included only V-J combinations with a frequency above 0.0001, which together covered approximately 99% of the repertoires. A TCS score was defined as the ratio of F50 (clonal expansion) to E x V (chaos), with BLOSUM62-based TCRdist applied between CDR3 peptides within each V-J. Welch's t-statistics and random forest reduced around 550 V-J features to some 14, which were used in a naive Bayes classifier (R e1071). The raw public data were reprocessed by TCRdb itself: fastp quality trimming at Q25, MiXCR clonotype calling, in-frame beta chains only. Each record represents a unique CDR3 protein, reported with the most common genes and DNA among its rows. The authors' filters were not applied to this entry. This sample holds about 720,000 distinct CDR3 sequences; about a sixth were observed only once. Around 8% of the sample lies in the top ten.

V loses 5 bases of germline sequence and J loses 8 bases, and the interval between the two ends is 18 bases. Reading from cysteine to phenylalanine, the CDR3 counts 14 amino acids. Only the CDR3 DNA stays, 42 bases, in frame from base 1. Input material: blood. The sequence was collected from a man aged 18 to 29 with Graves' hyperthyroidism. Rearrangement joined TRBV12-3 or TRBV12-4 to TRBJ1-2, and possibly TRBD1, on 5 matching bases. In nucleotides, the sequence is TGTGCCAGCAGTGGGCAGGACAAACGGGAGGGCTACACCTTC. Translation gives CASSGQDKREGYTF.